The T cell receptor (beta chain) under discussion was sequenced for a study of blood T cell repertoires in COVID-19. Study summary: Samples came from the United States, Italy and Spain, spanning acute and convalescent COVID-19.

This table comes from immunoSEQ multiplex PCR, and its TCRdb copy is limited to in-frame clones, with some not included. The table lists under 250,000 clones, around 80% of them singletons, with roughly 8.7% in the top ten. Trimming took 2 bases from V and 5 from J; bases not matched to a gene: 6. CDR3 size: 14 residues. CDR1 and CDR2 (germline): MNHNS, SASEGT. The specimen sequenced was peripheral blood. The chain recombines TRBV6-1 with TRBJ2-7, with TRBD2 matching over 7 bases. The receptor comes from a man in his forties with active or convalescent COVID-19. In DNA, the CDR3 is TGTGCCAGCAGTGAACGGGGGGACGTGAACGAGCAGTACTTC. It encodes CASSERGDVNEQYF.